Listed here is a single TCR beta chain. Its target is unknown. This record belongs to a study of T-cell reconstitution after alpha-beta-depleted transplantation in children. The TCRbeta library was prepared with unique molecular identifiers. TCRdb re-called the PCR reads with MiXCR, one entry per CDR3 protein. Here the sample spans around 300,000 distinct CDR3 sequences, 20% to 30% being singletons. Findings of the study overall: Counts and diversity of T cells one year after transplant came mostly from newly produced T cells.

CDR3 length equals 15 residues. The ends were cut back, 0 bases at V and 0 bases at J, with 12 bases in the middle. Germline assignment: CDR1 GTSNPN and CDR2 SVGIG (reference sequence). Sequenced here: PBMCs, mostly from graft donor cells, sampled 180 days after TCRalphabeta/CD19-depleted stem cell transplant. This sequence originates from a male patient aged 10-17 years who had a stem cell transplant for acute lymphoblastic leukemia, so the T cells may come from the graft donor. This chain links TRBV30 with TRBJ2-7, with a tentative D call TRBD1 (6 bases). The CDR3 loop is CAWSVPGVPSYEQYF. CDR3 bases: TGTGCCTGGAGTGTACCAGGGGTCCCCTCCTACGAGCAGTACTTC.